The clone carrying this T cell receptor beta chain appeared many times. The sample comes from a study of molecular identifiers for immune sequencing clone quantification. Sorting isolated naive CD8 T cells as CD8+CD4-CCR7+CD45RA+ events. Germline CDR1 is LNHDA and CDR2 is SQIVND (reference sequence). The CDR3 spans 15 residues. V shed 1 base and J 4 bases; nucleotides not matched to a gene: 5. Previously described methods and listed TCR primers were employed for the bulk TCR libraries. Each CDR3 protein is one row after TCRdb ran MiXCR on the PCR reads. Of about 640,000 distinct CDR3 sequences listed, 15% to 20% were seen once; the top ten hold roughly 0.85%.

What was sequenced was naive CD8+ T cells from blood, with Jurkat cell RNA spiked in. As for subset: FACS-sorted CD8+CD4-CCR7+CD45RA+ naive T cells. The V and J genes are TRBV19 and TRBJ1-1; 8 bases align to TRBD1. The sequence was obtained from a human donor in good health. Some libraries in this study had Jurkat cell RNA spiked in. CDR3 in DNA: TGTGCCAGTAGTATAGGGACAGGGCGAGGCACTGAAGCTTTCTTT. Protein product: CASSIGTGRGTEAFF.